The clone carrying this T cell receptor beta chain was recorded once. As yet, its antigen is unknown. This sample is drawn from a study of PD-L1 blockade in urothelial cancer. Notes on the study in general: Tumor-associated clones in the blood of durable-benefit patients grew more at 3 weeks. Lower than median blood TCR clonality before treatment predicted better survival.

The CDR3 is made up of 15 amino acids. The trim removed 5 bases at V and 6 bases at J, leaving 7 bases unmatched. Germline V gene data show CDR1 as KGHSH and CDR2 as LQKENI. The table came from immunoSEQ multiplex PCR; TCRdb's copy has only in-frame clones and leaves some out. Among about 45,000 clones listed, approximately 88% were seen once. This receptor was taken from an elderly man with urothelial cancer. The material was PBMCs, obtained around atezolizumab (anti-PD-L1) treatment. The chain recombines TRBV18 with TRBJ2-3; 11 nucleotides line up with TRBD2. This CDR3 reads CASSALLAGADTQYF. CDR3 coding DNA: TGTGCCAGCTCAGCCCTACTAGCGGGGGCGGATACGCAGTATTTT.